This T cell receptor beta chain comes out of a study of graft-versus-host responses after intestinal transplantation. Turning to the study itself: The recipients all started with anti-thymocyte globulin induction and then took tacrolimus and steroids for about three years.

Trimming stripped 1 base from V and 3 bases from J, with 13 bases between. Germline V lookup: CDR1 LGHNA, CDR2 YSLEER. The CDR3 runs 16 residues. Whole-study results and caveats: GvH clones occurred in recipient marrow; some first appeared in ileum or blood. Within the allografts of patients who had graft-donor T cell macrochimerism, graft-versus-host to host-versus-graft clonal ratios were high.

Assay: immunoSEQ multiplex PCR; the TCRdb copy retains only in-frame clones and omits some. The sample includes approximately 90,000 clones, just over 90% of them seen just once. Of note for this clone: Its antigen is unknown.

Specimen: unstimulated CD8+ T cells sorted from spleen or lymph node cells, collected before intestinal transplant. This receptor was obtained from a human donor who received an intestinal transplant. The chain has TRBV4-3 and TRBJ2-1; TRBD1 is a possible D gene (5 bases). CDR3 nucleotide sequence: TGCGCCAGCAGCCAAGGGGTCCAGGGTGGCTACAATGAGCAGTTCTTC. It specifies CASSQGVQGGYNEQFF.